A selection of T cell receptor beta chains follows, all from one sample in a study of shared clonotypes between healthy human individuals. Profiled with immunoSEQ multiplex PCR; TCRdb holds only in-frame clones, not every one. Of some 2,000,000 clones listed, 90% to 96% were seen once; the top ten hold less than 0.15%. The material sequenced was naive CD4+ T cells sorted from blood. All receptors derive from a man between 18 and 29 years old in good health. Each CDR3 is given with its conserved first and last residue. D genes are given only for firm matches. Only some rows state a clone size, as once, few, many or a class for expanded clones.

CDR3 length	V gene	J gene	D gene	clone size	CDR3 DNA	CDR3 protein
13	TRBV7-2	TRBJ2-3	.	.	TGTGCCAGCACCACCCCGGGGGCAGATACGCAGTATTTT	CASTTPGADTQYF
16	TRBV18	TRBJ2-5	.	.	TGTGCCAGCTCCTCCATCCCACTAGGAAATGAAGAGACCCAGTACTTC	CASSSIPLGNEETQYF
15	TRBV28	TRBJ2-3	.	.	TGTGCCAGCAGTTTATTGGGGGCAAGCACAGATACGCAGTATTTT	CASSLLGASTDTQYF
14	TRBV19	TRBJ1-2	TRBD1	.	TGTGCCAGTAGTCTCTGGACAGGGGAGAATGGCTACACCTTC	CASSLWTGENGYTF
16	TRBV19	TRBJ1-5	TRBD1	.	TGTGCCAGTAGTCCACCCCAGACAGGGAACAATCAGCCCCAGCATTTT	CASSPPQTGNNQPQHF
12	TRBV28	TRBJ2-3	.	.	TGTGCCAGCAGTCCGTACGGGTATACGCAGTATTTT	CASSPYGYTQYF
15	TRBV7-7	TRBJ2-5	TRBD1	.	TGTGCTAGCAGCTCAGGACAGGGGTCCCAAGAGACCCAGTACTTC	CASSSGQGSQETQYF
14	TRBV5-4	TRBJ2-7	.	.	TGTGCCAGCAGCTTGGAACTAGCAGCCTACGAGCAGTACTTC	CASSLELAAYEQYF
15	TRBV21-1	TRBJ1-2	.	once	TGTGCCAGCAGCAAAGAAGGCCAGACGAACTATGGCTACACCTTC	CASSKEGQTNYGYTF
13	TRBV14	TRBJ1-1	.	.	TGTGCCAGCAGTGAGGGGATCGACACTGAAGCTTTCTTT	CASSEGIDTEAFF
15	TRBV23-1	TRBJ2-7	.	.	TGCGCCAGCAGTCAATCTCTACCGGCTCCCTACGAGCAGTACTTC	CASSQSLPAPYEQYF
14	TRBV5-1	TRBJ2-5	.	once	TGCGCCAGCAGCTTGCCAGGATTAGGAGAGACCCAGTACTTC	CASSLPGLGETQYF
14	TRBV5-1	TRBJ2-7	.	.	TGCGCCAGCAGCCGGGACATGAGCTCCTACGAGCAGTACTTC	CASSRDMSSYEQYF
15	TRBV7-9	TRBJ1-4	.	once	TGTGCCAGCAGCTTCCGGAGTGCAACTAATGAAAAACTGTTTTTT	CASSFRSATNEKLFF
15	TRBV5-4	TRBJ2-7	.	.	TGTGCCAGCAGCTTCCCTGGCAGGGACCTATACGAGCAGTACTTC	CASSFPGRDLYEQYF
14	TRBV18	TRBJ2-7	.	.	TGTGCCAGCTCCCCGGTTGAGCGCTCCTACGAGCAGTACTTC	CASSPVERSYEQYF
16	TRBV19	TRBJ1-2	.	.	TGTGCCAGTAGTATAGATGGTTTGGGCGGCTCGGGGGGCTACACCTTC	CASSIDGLGGSGGYTF
15	TRBV6-5	TRBJ2-2	TRBD1	.	TGTGCCAGCAGTTACTGGGGACAGACCACCGGGGAGCTGTTTTTT	CASSYWGQTTGELFF
16	TRBV5-4	TRBJ2-3	TRBD2	.	TGTGCCAGCAGCTCCCCCGGGACTAGCGGCACAGATACGCAGTATTTT	CASSSPGTSGTDTQYF
13	TRBV25-1	TRBJ2-2	.	.	TGTGCCAGCAGTTACAGGGCCACCGGGGAGCTGTTTTTT	CASSYRATGELFF
15	TRBV4-3	TRBJ2-1	.	once	TGCGCCAGCAGCCAAGCTAGTTTGAGTTACAATGAGCAGTTCTTC	CASSQASLSYNEQFF
14	TRBV5-4	TRBJ1-2	.	.	TGTGCCAGCAGCCCCGACGGGGGGAGCTATGGCTACACCTTC	CASSPDGGSYGYTF
13	TRBV18	TRBJ2-5	TRBD2	.	TGTGCCAGCTCACCACTAGCGGGGGAGACCCAGTACTTC	CASSPLAGETQYF
14	TRBV7-2	TRBJ2-7	.	.	TGTGCCAGCAGCCTGGAGCCTAGCTCCTACGAGCAGTACTTC	CASSLEPSSYEQYF
16	TRBV6-5	TRBJ1-2	.	.	TGTGCCAGCAGTTACTCGACGGCAGGTTCTAACTATGGCTACACCTTC	CASSYSTAGSNYGYTF
13	TRBV12-5	TRBJ2-7	.	once	TGTGCTAGTGGCATAGACAGCTCCTACGAGCAGTACTTC	CASGIDSSYEQYF
15	TRBV5-6	TRBJ2-7	.	.	TGTGCCAGCAGCTCCGAGGGGCCGGGGACCTACGAGCAGTACTTC	CASSSEGPGTYEQYF
12	TRBV7-2	TRBJ2-1	.	.	TGTGCCAGCAGCTCCACAATGAGAGTGCCCTTCTTC	CASSSTMRVPFF
16	TRBV6-5	TRBJ1-2	TRBD1	.	TGTGCCAGCAGTTACCGTCACTTGACAGGGAAAGATGGCTACACCTTC	CASSYRHLTGKDGYTF
15	TRBV9	TRBJ2-7	TRBD1	once	TGTGCCAGCAGCGAAGGACAGGGGGCTCTGTACGAGCAGTACTTC	CASSEGQGALYEQYF
15	TRBV11-2	TRBJ2-5	.	.	TGTGCCAGCAGCGCGCGAGAGGCTTGGAGAGAGACCCAGTACTTC	CASSAREAWRETQYF
18	TRBV4-1	TRBJ1-2	.	.	TGCGCCAGCAGCCCCCGGAGCGGGGAGACAGGATCTAACTATGGCTACACCTTC	CASSPRSGETGSNYGYTF
18	TRBV4-1	TRBJ2-3	TRBD2	.	TGCGCCAGCAGCCAAACCGGGACTAGCGGGGGGAGGGCAGATACGCAGTATTTT	CASSQTGTSGGRADTQYF
16	TRBV9	TRBJ2-5	.	.	TGTGCCAGCAGCGTAACCTCGGGATCGGGTACGGAGACCCAGTACTTC	CASSVTSGSGTETQYF
13	TRBV18	TRBJ2-1	.	.	TGTGCCAGCTCACCAGTAGTAGGCAATGAGCAGTTCTTC	CASSPVVGNEQFF
15	TRBV27	TRBJ1-2	.	.	TGTGCCAGCAGTTTAGGCTCCCATTCAAACTATGGCTACACCTTC	CASSLGSHSNYGYTF
16	TRBV5-6	TRBJ2-7	.	.	TGTGCCAGCAGCCAACCGCCGTCGGTTAGCTCCTACGAGCAGTACTTC	CASSQPPSVSSYEQYF
17	TRBV10-1	TRBJ2-2	TRBD1	.	TGCGCCAGCAGTGAGGGTGGACAGGGTAAAATTACCGGGGAGCTGTTTTTT	CASSEGGQGKITGELFF
15	TRBV10-3	TRBJ1-5	TRBD1	.	TGTGCCATCAGTGACCCTGACAGGGGGTACCAGCCCCAGCATTTT	CAISDPDRGYQPQHF
16	TRBV6-5	TRBJ2-7	.	.	TGTGCCAGCAGTTACTCCCCGTTCGTGAAAACCTACGAGCAGTACTTC	CASSYSPFVKTYEQYF
12	TRBV7-2	TRBJ1-1	.	.	TGTGCCAGCAGCCCATACAACGGTGGGGCTTTCTTT	CASSPYNGGAFF
17	TRBV5-1	TRBJ2-1	TRBD2	.	TGCGCCAGCAGCCTTGAGACTAGCGGGAGGATATACAATGAGCAGTTCTTC	CASSLETSGRIYNEQFF
15	TRBV5-1	TRBJ2-1	.	.	TGCGCCAGCAGCTTGAGCCACTTTGTCTACAATGAGCAGTTCTTC	CASSLSHFVYNEQFF
16	TRBV9	TRBJ1-1	.	once	TGTGCCAGCAGCGTAGCGGTTGGGGCAGGGAGGACTGAAGCTTTCTTT	CASSVAVGAGRTEAFF
15	TRBV28	TRBJ1-2	TRBD1	.	TGTGCCAGCAGCCTAGGAGGGACAGGGAAGTCTGGCTACACCTTC	CASSLGGTGKSGYTF
14	TRBV29-1	TRBJ1-1	.	.	TGCAGCGTCTCAGGCCCCATCAGGAACACTGAAGCTTTCTTT	CSVSGPIRNTEAFF
16	TRBV6-1	TRBJ2-5	TRBD1	.	TGTGCCAGCAGTGAAGCCTCGGGACAGGGGAGGAAGACCCAGTACTTC	CASSEASGQGRKTQYF
15	TRBV7-9	TRBJ2-7	TRBD1	.	TGTGCCAGCAGCAGAGGGACAGGGGGACCCTACGAGCAGTACTTC	CASSRGTGGPYEQYF